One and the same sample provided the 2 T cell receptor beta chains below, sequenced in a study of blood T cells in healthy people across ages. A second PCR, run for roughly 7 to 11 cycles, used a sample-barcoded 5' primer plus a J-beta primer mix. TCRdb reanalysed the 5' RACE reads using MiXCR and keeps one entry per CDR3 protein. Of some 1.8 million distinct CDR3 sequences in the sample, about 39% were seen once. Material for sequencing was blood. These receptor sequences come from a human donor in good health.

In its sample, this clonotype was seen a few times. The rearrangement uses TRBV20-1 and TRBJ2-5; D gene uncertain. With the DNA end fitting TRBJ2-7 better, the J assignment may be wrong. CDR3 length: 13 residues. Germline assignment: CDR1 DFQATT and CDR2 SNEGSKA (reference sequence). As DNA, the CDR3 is TGCAGTGCTGCCCCTGGGGTTCTTCGCGAGCAGTACTTC. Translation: CSAAPGVLREQYF.

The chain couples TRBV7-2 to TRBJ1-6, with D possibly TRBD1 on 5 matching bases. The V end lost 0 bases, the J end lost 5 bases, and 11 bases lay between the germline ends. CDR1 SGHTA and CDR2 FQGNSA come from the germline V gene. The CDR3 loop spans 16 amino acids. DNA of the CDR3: TGTGCCAGCAGCTTAGCAGGGACCCAGAATAATTCACCCCTCCACTTT. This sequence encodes CASSLAGTQNNSPLHF. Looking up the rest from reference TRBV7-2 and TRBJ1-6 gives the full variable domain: GAGVSQSPSNKVTEKGKDVELRCDPISGHTALYWYRQSLGQGLEFLIYFQGNSAPDKSGLPSDRFSAERTGGSVSTLTIQRTQQEDSAVYLCASSLAGTQNNSPLHFGNGTRLTVT.